The present entry profiles one T cell receptor beta chain with its context. Its matching antigen is unknown. Using a J-beta primer mix together with a sample-barcoded 5' primer, a second PCR was run for roughly 7 to 11 cycles. TCRdb fed the 5' RACE reads into MiXCR, producing one record per CDR3 protein. In the table there are about 1.8 million distinct CDR3 sequences, around 50% of which are singletons. The entry originates in a study of blood T cells in healthy people across ages. Study in general: When template switching was applied, about one barcoded beta molecule was captured per two T cells.

Drawing of peripheral blood yielded ten milliliters from each donor. The CDR3 sequence is 14 residues long. CDR1 and CDR2 (germline): MNHEY, SMNVEV (reference sequence). Unmatched junction bases numbered 8, after V lost 4 bases and J lost 11 bases. Study-wide points: Total diversity from one million sequenced T cells was likely underestimated. Across samples, TCR beta diversity tracked strongly with naive T cell percentage.

The sample comprised blood. The gene calls are TRBV27 and TRBJ1-1; 12 nucleotides agree with TRBD1. This TCR came from a woman aged 40 to 49 in good health. The CDR3 DNA sequence: TGTGCCAGCAGTTCCCCGGGACAGGGGGCCGTGGCTTTCTTT. It codes for CASSSPGQGAVAFF.